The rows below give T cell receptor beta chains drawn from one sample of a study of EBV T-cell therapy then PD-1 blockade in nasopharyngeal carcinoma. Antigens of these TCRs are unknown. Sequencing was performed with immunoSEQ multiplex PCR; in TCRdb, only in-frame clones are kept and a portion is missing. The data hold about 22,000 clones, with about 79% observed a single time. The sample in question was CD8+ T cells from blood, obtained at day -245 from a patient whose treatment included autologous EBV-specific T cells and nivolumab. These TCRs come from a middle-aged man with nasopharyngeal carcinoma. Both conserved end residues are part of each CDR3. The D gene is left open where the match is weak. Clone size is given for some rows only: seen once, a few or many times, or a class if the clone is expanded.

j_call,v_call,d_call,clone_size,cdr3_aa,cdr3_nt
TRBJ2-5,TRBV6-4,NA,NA,CASSEREQETQYF,TGTGCCAGCAGTGAGAGGGAGCAAGAGACCCAGTACTTC
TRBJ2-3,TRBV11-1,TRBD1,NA,CASGQGASRVTDTQYF,TGTGCCAGCGGACAGGGGGCATCGAGGGTCACAGATACGCAGTATTTT
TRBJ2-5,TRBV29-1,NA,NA,CSVEMETQYF,TGCAGCGTTGAAATGGAGACCCAGTACTTC
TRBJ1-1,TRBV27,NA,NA,CASSFGLNTEAFF,TGTGCCAGCAGTTTCGGCTTGAACACTGAAGCTTTCTTT
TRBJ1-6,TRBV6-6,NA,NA,CASSPYRREHSPLHF,TGTGCCAGCAGCCCCTATCGGCGGGAACATTCACCCCTCCACTTT
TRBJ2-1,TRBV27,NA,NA,CASSLGGSYNEQFF,TGTGCCAGCAGTTTAGGGGGGTCCTACAATGAGCAGTTCTTC
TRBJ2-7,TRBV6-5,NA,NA,CASSYGSGASYEQYF,TGTGCCAGCAGTTACGGTAGCGGAGCGTCCTACGAGCAGTACTTC
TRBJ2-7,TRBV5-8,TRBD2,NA,CASSLERGAGVSSYEQYF,TGTGCCAGCAGCTTGGAGCGGGGGGCGGGGGTGAGCTCCTACGAGCAGTACTTC
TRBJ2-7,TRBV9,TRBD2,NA,CASSVEGLAGEQYF,TGTGCCAGCAGCGTAGAAGGACTAGCGGGCGAGCAGTACTTC
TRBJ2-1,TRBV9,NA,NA,CASSVEESRYYNEQFF,TGTGCCAGCAGCGTAGAGGAGTCTCGCTACTACAATGAGCAGTTCTTC
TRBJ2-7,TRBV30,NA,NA,CAWLDALSYEQYF,TGTGCCTGGCTGGATGCGCTATCCTACGAGCAGTACTTC
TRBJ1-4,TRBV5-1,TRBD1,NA,CASSLDRSTGGLRNEKLFF,TGCGCCAGCAGCTTGGATCGGTCGACAGGGGGCCTTAGAAATGAAAAACTGTTTTTT
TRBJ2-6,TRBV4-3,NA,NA,CASSQDPVSGANVLTF,TGCGCCAGCAGCCAAGATCCGGTCTCTGGGGCCAACGTCCTGACTTTC
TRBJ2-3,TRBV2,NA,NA,CASNKEAGNTDTQYF,TGTGCCAGCAACAAAGAGGCGGGGAACACAGATACGCAGTATTTT
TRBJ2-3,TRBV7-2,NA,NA,CASSKGGPDTQYF,TGTGCCAGCAGCAAAGGGGGTCCAGATACGCAGTATTTT
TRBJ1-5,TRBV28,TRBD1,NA,CASSWTGGNQPQHF,TGTGCCAGCAGCTGGACAGGGGGCAATCAGCCCCAGCATTTT
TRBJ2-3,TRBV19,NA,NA,CASSIGGTDTQYF,TGTGCCAGTAGTATAGGGGGGACAGATACGCAGTATTTT
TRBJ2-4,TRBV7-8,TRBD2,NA,CASSPGAGGPNIQYF,TGTGCCAGCAGCCCGGGGGCGGGGGGCCCGAACATTCAGTACTTC
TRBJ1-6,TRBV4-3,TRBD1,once,CASSQDWTGTNSPLHF,TGCGCCAGCAGCCAAGATTGGACAGGGACCAATTCACCCCTCCACTTT
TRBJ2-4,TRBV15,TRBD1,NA,CATSIRQGRLAKNIQYF,TGTGCCACCAGCATTCGACAGGGGAGGTTGGCCAAAAACATTCAGTACTTC
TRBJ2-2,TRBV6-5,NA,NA,CASSYYRAGELFF,TGTGCCAGCAGTTACTACCGGGCCGGGGAGCTGTTTTTT
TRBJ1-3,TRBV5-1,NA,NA,CASSISGNTIYF,TGCGCCAGCAGTATCTCTGGAAACACCATATATTTT
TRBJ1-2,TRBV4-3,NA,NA,CASSQDVRTGGPFGDGYTF,TGCGCCAGCAGCCAAGATGTGAGGACGGGGGGACCTTTTGGGGATGGCTACACCTTC
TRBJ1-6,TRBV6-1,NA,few,CASSPTDLPNSPLHF,TGTGCCAGCAGTCCGACGGACCTCCCTAATTCACCCCTCCACTTT
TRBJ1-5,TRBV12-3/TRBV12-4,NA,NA,CASRVGGEAQHF,TGTGCCAGCAGGGTAGGGGGAGAGGCCCAGCATTTT
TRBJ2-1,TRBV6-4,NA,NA,CASSESAGLPNEQFF,TGTGCCAGCAGTGAATCGGCAGGACTCCCCAATGAGCAGTTCTTC
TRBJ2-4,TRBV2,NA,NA,CASSSSKYLAKNIQYF,TGTGCCAGCAGTTCCTCGAAGTATCTAGCCAAAAACATTCAGTACTTC
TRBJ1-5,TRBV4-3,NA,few,CASSQVRYSNQPQHF,TGCGCCAGCAGCCAAGTACGGTATAGCAATCAGCCCCAGCATTTT
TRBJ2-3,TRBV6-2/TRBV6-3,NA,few,CASSRTDTDTQYF,TGTGCCAGCAGCCGGACTGACACAGATACGCAGTATTTT
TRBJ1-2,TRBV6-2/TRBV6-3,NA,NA,CASSLSGVQHGYTF,TGTGCCAGCAGCCTATCGGGGGTCCAGCATGGCTACACCTTC
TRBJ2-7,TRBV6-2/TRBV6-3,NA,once,CASSSWDGRTYEQYF,TGTGCCAGCAGTTCTTGGGACGGACGAACCTACGAGCAGTACTTC
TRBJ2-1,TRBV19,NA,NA,CASLRVNDNEQFF,TGTGCCAGTCTCCGGGTTAATGACAATGAGCAGTTCTTC
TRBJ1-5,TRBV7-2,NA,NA,CASSATVYSNQPQHF,TGTGCCAGCAGCGCGACAGTTTATAGCAATCAGCCCCAGCATTTT
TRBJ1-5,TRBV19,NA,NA,CASTTVNQPQHF,TGTGCCAGTACGACCGTCAATCAGCCCCAGCATTTT
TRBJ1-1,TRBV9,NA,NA,CASSSAPRQAGKFEAFF,TGTGCCAGCAGCTCCGCCCCCCGACAGGCTGGGAAGTTTGAAGCTTTCTTT
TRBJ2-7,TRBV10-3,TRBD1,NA,CAISSRDRGYEQYF,TGTGCCATCAGCTCTAGGGACAGGGGCTACGAGCAGTACTTC
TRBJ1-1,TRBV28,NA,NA,CASSLLPVQGWEAFF,TGTGCCAGCAGTTTATTGCCCGTCCAGGGATGGGAGGCTTTCTTT
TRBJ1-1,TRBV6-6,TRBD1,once,CASRRQGRRDEAFF,TGTGCCAGCAGAAGACAGGGTCGTAGGGATGAAGCTTTCTTT
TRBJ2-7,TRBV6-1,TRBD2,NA,CASSEEEASGSYEQYF,TGTGCCAGCAGTGAAGAAGAAGCTAGCGGCTCCTACGAGCAGTACTTC
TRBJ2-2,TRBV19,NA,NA,CASSMTSGELFF,TGTGCCAGTAGTATGACTAGCGGGGAGCTGTTTTTT
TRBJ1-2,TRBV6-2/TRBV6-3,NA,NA,CASSSGFGYTF,TGTGCCAGCAGTTCAGGGTTTGGCTACACCTTC
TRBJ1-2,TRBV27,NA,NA,CATLTHNYGYTF,TGTGCCACCCTCACTCATAACTATGGCTACACCTTC
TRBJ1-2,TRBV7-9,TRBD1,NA,CASSLQGGSYGYTF,TGTGCCAGCAGCCTCCAGGGGGGTAGCTATGGCTACACCTTC
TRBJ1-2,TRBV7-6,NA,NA,CASSLKPQDKYGYTF,TGTGCCAGCAGCCTCAAGCCACAGGACAAATATGGCTACACCTTC
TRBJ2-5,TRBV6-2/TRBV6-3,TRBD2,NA,CASSVTSGGAETQYF,TGTGCCAGCAGTGTGACTAGCGGGGGGGCGGAGACCCAGTACTTC
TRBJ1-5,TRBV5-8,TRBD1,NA,CASSPGTGVQPQHF,TGTGCCAGCAGCCCCGGGACAGGGGTTCAGCCCCAGCATTTT
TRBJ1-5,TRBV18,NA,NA,CASSPGEDPGQPQHF,TGTGCCAGCTCACCAGGTGAGGACCCGGGTCAGCCCCAGCATTTT
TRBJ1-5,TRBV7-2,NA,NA,CASSLAGEQPQHF,TGTGCCAGCAGCTTAGCGGGGGAACAGCCCCAGCATTTT
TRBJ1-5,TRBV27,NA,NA,CASSFGGNQPQHF,TGTGCCAGCAGTTTTGGGGGCAATCAGCCCCAGCATTTT
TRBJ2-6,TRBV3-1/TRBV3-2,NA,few,CASSQVWAGANVLTF,TGTGCCAGCAGCCAAGTTTGGGCTGGGGCCAACGTCCTGACTTTC
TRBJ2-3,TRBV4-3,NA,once,CASSPTGGTDTQYF,TGCGCCAGCAGCCCCACGGGGGGCACAGATACGCAGTATTTT
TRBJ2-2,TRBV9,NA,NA,CASSVAGRGTGELFF,TGTGCCAGCAGCGTAGCAGGGCGGGGCACCGGGGAGCTGTTTTTT
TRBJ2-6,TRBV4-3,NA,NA,CASSQEAGSGANVLTF,TGCGCCAGCAGCCAAGAAGCAGGCTCTGGGGCCAACGTCCTGACTTTC
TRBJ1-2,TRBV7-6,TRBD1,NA,CASSKGQSHNYGYTF,TGTGCCAGCAGCAAGGGACAGTCCCATAACTATGGCTACACCTTC
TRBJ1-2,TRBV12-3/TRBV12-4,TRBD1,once,CASRPGTDYGYTF,TGTGCCAGCAGGCCCGGGACAGACTATGGCTACACCTTC
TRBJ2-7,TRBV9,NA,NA,CASSVAAAPSYEQYF,TGTGCCAGCAGCGTAGCTGCAGCACCCTCCTACGAGCAGTACTTC